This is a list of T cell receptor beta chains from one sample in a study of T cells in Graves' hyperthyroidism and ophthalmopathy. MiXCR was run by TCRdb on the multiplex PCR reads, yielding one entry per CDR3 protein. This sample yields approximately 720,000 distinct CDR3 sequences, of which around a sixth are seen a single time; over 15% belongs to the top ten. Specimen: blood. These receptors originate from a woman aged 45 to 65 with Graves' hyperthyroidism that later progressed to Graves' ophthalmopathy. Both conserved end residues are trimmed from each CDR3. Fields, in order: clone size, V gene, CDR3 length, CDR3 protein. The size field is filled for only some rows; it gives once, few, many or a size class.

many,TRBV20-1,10,SARGRQETQY
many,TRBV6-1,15,ASSVYSVGVGNQPQH
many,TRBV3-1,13,ASSLSGGDTDTQY
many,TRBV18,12,ASSPPGLGGGYT
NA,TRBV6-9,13,ASSYAITGANVLT
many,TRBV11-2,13,ASSLGGRSYNEQF
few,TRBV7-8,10,ASSLGRGQAF
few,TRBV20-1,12,SARVPLITGELF
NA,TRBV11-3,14,ASSSSYSEGWDTQY
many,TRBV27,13,ASSLAGLGTDTQY
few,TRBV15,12,ATSIKGGSQPQH